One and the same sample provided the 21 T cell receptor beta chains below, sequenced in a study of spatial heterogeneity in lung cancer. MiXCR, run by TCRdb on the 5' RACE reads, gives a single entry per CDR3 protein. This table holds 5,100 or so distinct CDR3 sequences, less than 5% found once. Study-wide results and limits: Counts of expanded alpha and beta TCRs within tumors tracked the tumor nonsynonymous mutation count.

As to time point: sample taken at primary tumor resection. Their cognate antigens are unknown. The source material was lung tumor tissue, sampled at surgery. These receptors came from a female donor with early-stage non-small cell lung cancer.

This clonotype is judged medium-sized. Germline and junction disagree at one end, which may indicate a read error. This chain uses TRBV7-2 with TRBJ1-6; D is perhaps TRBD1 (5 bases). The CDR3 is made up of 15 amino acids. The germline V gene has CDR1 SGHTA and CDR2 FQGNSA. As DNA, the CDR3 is TGTGCCAGCAGCCCCAGGGAAGGAGACAGCTCACTCCTCCACTTT. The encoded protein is CASSPREGDSSLLHF.

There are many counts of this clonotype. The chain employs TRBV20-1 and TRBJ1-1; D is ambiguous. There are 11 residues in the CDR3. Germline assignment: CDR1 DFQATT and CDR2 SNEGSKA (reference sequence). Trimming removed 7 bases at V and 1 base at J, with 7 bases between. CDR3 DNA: TGCAGTGTCCCCGGGAACACTGAAGCTTTCTTT. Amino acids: CSVPGNTEAFF.

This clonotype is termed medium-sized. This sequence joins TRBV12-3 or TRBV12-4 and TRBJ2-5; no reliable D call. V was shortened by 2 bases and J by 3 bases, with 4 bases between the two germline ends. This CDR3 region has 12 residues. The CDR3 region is CASSLREETQYF. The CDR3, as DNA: TGTGCCAGCAGTTTAAGGGAAGAGACCCAGTACTTC.

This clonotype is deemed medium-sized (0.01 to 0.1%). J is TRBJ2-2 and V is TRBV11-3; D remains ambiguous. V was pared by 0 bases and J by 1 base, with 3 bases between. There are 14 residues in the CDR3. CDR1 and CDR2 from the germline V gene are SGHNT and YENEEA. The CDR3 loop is CASSLEQNTGELFF. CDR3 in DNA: TGTGCCAGCAGCTTAGAACAGAACACCGGGGAGCTGTTTTTT.

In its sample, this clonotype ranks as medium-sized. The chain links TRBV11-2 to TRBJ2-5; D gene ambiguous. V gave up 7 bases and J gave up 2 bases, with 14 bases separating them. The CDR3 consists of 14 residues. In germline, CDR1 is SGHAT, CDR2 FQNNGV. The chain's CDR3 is CASTETHNQETQYF. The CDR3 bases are TGTGCCAGCACCGAGACACATAATCAAGAGACCCAGTACTTC.

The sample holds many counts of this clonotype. Written as DNA, the CDR3 is TGTGCCACCAGTGATGCTAGCGGGACGGGGGATGAGCAGTTCTTC. Translation gives CATSDASGTGDEQFF. V usage is TRBV24-1 and J usage is TRBJ2-1; 9 nucleotides line up with TRBD2. This CDR3 is built from 15 residues. After removal of 3 bases from V and 8 bases from J, the junction contained 7 bases not matched to a gene. Looked up from germline, CDR1 is KGHDR and CDR2 is SFDVKD.

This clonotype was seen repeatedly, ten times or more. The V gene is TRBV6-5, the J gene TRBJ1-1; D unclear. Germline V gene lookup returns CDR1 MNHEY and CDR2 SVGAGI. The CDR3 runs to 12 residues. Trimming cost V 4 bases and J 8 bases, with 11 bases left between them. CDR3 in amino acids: CASSSGPLEAFF. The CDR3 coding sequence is TGTGCCAGCAGTTCAGGACCTCTCGAAGCTTTCTTT.

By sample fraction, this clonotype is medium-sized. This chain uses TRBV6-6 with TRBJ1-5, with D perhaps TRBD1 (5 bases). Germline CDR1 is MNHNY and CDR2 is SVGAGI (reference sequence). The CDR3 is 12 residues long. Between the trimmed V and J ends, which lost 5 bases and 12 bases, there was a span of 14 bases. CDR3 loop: CASSRDSSSQHF. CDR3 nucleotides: TGTGCCAGCAGTAGAGACAGTTCGAGCCAGCATTTT.

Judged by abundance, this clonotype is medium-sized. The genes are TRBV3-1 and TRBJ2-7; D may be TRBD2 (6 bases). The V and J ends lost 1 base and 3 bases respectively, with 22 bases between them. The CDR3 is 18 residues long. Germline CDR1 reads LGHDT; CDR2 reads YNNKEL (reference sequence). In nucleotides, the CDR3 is TGTGCCAGCAGCCAAGGCTTGGACTATTTTGAGACGAGCTACGAGCAGTACTTC. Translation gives CASSQGLDYFETSYEQYF.

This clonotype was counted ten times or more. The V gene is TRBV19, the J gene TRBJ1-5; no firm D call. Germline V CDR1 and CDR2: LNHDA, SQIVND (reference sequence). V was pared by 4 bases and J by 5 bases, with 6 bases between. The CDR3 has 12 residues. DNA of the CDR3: TGTGCCAGTAGTAAGACATATCAGCCCCAGCATTTT. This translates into CASSKTYQPQHF.

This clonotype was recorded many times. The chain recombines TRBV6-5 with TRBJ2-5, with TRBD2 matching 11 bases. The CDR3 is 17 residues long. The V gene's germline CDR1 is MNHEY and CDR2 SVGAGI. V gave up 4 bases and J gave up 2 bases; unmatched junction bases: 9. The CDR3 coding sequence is TGTGCCAGCAGTTTCCTCTCTAGCGGGAGGAGGCAAGAGACCCAGTACTTC. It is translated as CASSFLSSGRRQETQYF.

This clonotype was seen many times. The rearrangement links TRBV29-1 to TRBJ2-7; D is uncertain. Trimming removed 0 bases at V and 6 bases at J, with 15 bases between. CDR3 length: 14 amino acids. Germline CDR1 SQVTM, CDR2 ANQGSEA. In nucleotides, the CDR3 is TGCAGCGTTGAAGATCTCGGCGGATCGGGCGAGCAGTACTTC. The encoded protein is CSVEDLGGSGEQYF.

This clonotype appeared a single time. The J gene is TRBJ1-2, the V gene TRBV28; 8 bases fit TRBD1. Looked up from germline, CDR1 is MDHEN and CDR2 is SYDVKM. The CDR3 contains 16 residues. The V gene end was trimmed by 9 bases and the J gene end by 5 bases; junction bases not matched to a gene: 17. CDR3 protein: CARSTHADRGLYGYTF. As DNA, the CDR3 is TGTGCCAGAAGTACGCATGCTGACAGGGGTTTATATGGCTACACCTTC.

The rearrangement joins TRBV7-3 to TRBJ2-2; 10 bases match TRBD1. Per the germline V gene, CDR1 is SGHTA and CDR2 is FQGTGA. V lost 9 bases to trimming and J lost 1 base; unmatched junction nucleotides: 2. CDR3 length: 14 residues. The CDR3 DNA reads TGTGCCAGTGGGACAGGGGTGAACACCGGGGAGCTGTTTTTT. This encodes CASGTGVNTGELFF.

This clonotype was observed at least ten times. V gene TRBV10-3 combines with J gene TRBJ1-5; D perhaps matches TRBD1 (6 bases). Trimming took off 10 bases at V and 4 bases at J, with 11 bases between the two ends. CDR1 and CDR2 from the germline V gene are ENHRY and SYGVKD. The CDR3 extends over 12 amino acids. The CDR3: CATQQGNQPQHF. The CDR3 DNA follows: TGTGCCACGCAACAGGGAAATCAGCCCCAGCATTTT.

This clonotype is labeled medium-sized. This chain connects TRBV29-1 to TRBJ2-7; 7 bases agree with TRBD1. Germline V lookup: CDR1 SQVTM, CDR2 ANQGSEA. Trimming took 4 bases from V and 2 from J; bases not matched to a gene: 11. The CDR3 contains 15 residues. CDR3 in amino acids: CSVAPNRGIAYEQYF. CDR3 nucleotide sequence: TGCAGCGTTGCCCCAAACAGGGGAATAGCCTACGAGCAGTACTTC.

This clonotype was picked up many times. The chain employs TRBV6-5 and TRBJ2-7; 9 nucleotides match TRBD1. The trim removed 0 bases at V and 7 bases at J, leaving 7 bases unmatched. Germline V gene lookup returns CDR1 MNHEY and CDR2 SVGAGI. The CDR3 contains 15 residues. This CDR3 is CASSYSRTGVGEQYF. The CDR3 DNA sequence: TGTGCCAGCAGTTACTCCAGGACAGGGGTCGGGGAGCAGTACTTC.

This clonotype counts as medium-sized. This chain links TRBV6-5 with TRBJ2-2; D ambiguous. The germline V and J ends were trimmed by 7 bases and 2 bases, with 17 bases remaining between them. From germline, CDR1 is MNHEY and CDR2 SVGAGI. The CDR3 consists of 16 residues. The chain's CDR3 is CASTPVTSVNTGELFF. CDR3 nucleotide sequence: TGTGCCAGCACCCCCGTCACTTCAGTTAACACCGGGGAGCTGTTTTTT.

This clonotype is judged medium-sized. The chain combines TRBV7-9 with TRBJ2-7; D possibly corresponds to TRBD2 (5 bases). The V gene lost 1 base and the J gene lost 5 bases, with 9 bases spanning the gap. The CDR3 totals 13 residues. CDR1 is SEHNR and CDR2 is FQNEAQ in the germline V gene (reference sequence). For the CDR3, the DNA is TGTGCCAGCAGCTTAGGAGGGATCGACGAGCAGTACTTC. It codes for CASSLGGIDEQYF. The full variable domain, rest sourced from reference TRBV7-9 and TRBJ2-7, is DTGVSQNPRHKITKRGQNVTFRCDPISEHNRLYWYRQTLGQGPEFLTYFQNEAQLEKSRLLSDRFSAERPKGSFSTLEIQRTEQGDSAMYLCASSLGGIDEQYFGPGTRLTVT.

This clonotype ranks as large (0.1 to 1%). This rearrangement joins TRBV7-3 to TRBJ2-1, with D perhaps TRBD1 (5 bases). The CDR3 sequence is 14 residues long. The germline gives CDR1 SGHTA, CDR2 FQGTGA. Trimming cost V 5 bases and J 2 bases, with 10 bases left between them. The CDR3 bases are TGTGCCAGCAGCCCCCAAGGGGCCTACAATGAGCAGTTCTTC. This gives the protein CASSPQGAYNEQFF.

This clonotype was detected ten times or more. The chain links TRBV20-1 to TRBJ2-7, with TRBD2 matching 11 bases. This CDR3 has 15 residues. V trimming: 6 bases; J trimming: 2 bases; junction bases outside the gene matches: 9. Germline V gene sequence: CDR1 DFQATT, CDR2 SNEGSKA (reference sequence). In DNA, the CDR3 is TGCAGTGCGCCCACGACTAGCGGGACGGCCTACGAGCAGTACTTC. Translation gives CSAPTTSGTAYEQYF.